One sample yielded the 29 T cell receptor beta chains listed below, sequenced in a study of shared clonotypes between healthy human individuals. Sequencing used immunoSEQ multiplex PCR; TCRdb keeps in-frame clones, though not all of them. This repertoire shows approximately 700,000 clones, roughly 73% found once; its top ten account for around 1.7%. Material for sequencing was memory CD4+ T cells sorted from blood. The subset here: CD45RA-negative fraction. These receptor sequences come from a woman aged 25 to 39 in good health.

V gene TRBV29-1 combines with J gene TRBJ2-3; TRBD2 might be the D (6 bases). The CDR3 runs 12 residues. The germline V gene encodes CDR1 SQVTM and CDR2 ANQGSEA. Between the trimmed V and J ends, which lost 7 bases and 6 bases, there was a span of 14 bases. CDR3 coding DNA: TGCAGCGGATTCAGGGCGGGGGATACGCAGTATTTT. Protein sequence: CSGFRAGDTQYF.

The chain links TRBV29-1 to TRBJ2-1; the match to TRBD2 covers 7 bases. Germline V gene data show CDR1 as SQVTM and CDR2 as ANQGSEA. This CDR3 comprises 14 residues. Trimming took 7 bases from V and 0 from J; bases not matched to a gene: 6. The CDR3 loop is CSAMPSGSYNEQFF. The CDR3 DNA follows: TGCAGCGCTATGCCTAGCGGCTCCTACAATGAGCAGTTCTTC.

The gene calls are TRBV18 and TRBJ1-6; 9 bases are shared with TRBD1. V dropped 2 bases and J dropped 8; count of bases not matched to a gene: 4. This CDR3 has 15 residues. The germline gives CDR1 KGHSH, CDR2 LQKENI. The CDR3 nucleotides are TGTGCCAGCTCACCAGGACAGGGGAGTGATTCACCCCTCCACTTT. Protein product: CASSPGQGSDSPLHF.

This clone was observed a few times. The chain is built from TRBV18 and TRBJ2-7, with 9 positions matching TRBD2. V lost 0 bases to trimming and J lost 6 bases; unmatched junction nucleotides: 12. The CDR3 totals 17 residues. Germline V gives CDR1 KGHSH, CDR2 LQKENI. As DNA, the CDR3 is TGTGCCAGCTCACCACCGTCCGTGGTAGCGGGAGCTCTCGAGCAGTACTTC. It encodes CASSPPSVVAGALEQYF.

V and J are TRBV7-8 and TRBJ2-3, with TRBD2 identical over 8 bases. Germline trimming cut 5 bases from V and 5 bases from J; bases unmatched to any gene: 6. The CDR3 has 14 amino acids. Germline assignment: CDR1 SGHVS and CDR2 FQNEAQ. CDR3 region: CASSISGTRDTQYF. DNA for the CDR3: TGTGCCAGCAGCATTAGCGGGACAAGAGATACGCAGTATTTT.

J is TRBJ2-7 and V is TRBV19; 7 bases match TRBD1. This CDR3 comprises 14 residues. Trimming at V came to 6 bases and at J to 5 bases, leaving 10 bases not matched to a gene. Germline lookup yields CDR1 LNHDA and CDR2 SQIVND (reference sequence). The CDR3 coding sequence is TGTGCCAGTAGGGGGCTAAACAGGGGCGACGAGCAGTACTTC. Its translation: CASRGLNRGDEQYF.

This chain uses TRBV30 with TRBJ2-7; TRBD2 matches at 12 bases. Germline CDR1 and CDR2: GTSNPN and SVGIG (reference sequence). The junction had 7 bases not matched to a gene; V was cut back by 4 bases and J by 6 bases. The CDR3 has 14 amino acids. CDR3 region: CAWKLTSGSREQYF. DNA of the CDR3: TGTGCCTGGAAACTGACTAGCGGGAGTCGCGAGCAGTACTTC.

This clone was seen more than once but under ten times. J is TRBJ1-1 and V is TRBV5-4; D not certain. From germline, CDR1 is SGHNT and CDR2 YYREEE (reference sequence). This CDR3 is 13 amino acids long. With 4 bases removed from V and 4 bases from J, the gap between germline ends came to 11 bases. The CDR3 here is CASSLQLSTEAFF. CDR3 bases: TGTGCCAGCAGCCTCCAATTGAGCACTGAAGCTTTCTTT.

The J gene is TRBJ1-3, the V gene TRBV5-4; D may be TRBD1 (6 bases). In germline, CDR1 is SGHNT, CDR2 YYREEE (reference sequence). V was cut by 4 bases and J by 0 bases, with 14 bases left in between. This CDR3 has 16 residues. The CDR3 loop reads CASSPAGASSGNTIYF. In nucleotides, the CDR3 is TGTGCCAGCAGCCCCGCGGGGGCTAGCTCTGGAAACACCATATATTTT.

The chain employs TRBV7-2 and TRBJ1-1, with no clear D. The CDR3 covers 15 residues. Trimming removed 5 bases from V and 3 bases from J, with 16 bases in between. Per the germline V gene, CDR1 is SGHTA and CDR2 is FQGNSA. CDR3: CASSKTTALYTEAFF. The CDR3, as DNA: TGTGCCAGCAGCAAGACAACCGCTCTGTACACTGAAGCTTTCTTT.

The chain has TRBV28 and TRBJ2-1; 7 bases fit TRBD1. Trimming at V came to 7 bases and at J to 8 bases, leaving 8 bases not matched to a gene. Germline CDR1 MDHEN, CDR2 SYDVKM. The CDR3 has 13 amino acids. The CDR3, as DNA: TGTGCCAGCAAGTCGACAGGGTTCCATGAGCAGTTCTTC. The encoded protein is CASKSTGFHEQFF. Drawing the rest from reference TRBV28 and TRBJ2-1, the complete variable domain is DVKVTQSSRYLVKRTGEKVFLECVQDMDHENMFWYRQDPGLGLRLIYFSYDVKMKEKGDIPEGYSVSREKKERFSLILESASTNQTSMYLCASKSTGFHEQFFGPGTRLTVL.

This sequence joins TRBV30 and TRBJ1-1, with 7 bases that match TRBD1. CDR1 GTSNPN and CDR2 SVGIG come from the germline V gene (reference sequence). The CDR3 is 13 residues long. The junction had 3 bases not matched to a gene; V was cut back by 1 base and J by 4 bases. The CDR3 loop is CAWSADRVTEAFF. The CDR3, as DNA: TGTGCCTGGAGTGCCGACAGGGTCACTGAAGCTTTCTTT.

The chain has TRBV2 and TRBJ2-5; the D is unclear. CDR1 SNHLY and CDR2 FYNNEI come from the germline V gene. Trimming took 6 bases from V and 7 from J, leaving 12 bases between them. This CDR3 contains 12 residues. This chain's CDR3 is CASRVRRATQYF. The CDR3 DNA sequence: TGTGCCAGCAGGGTCCGTCGGGCGACCCAGTACTTC.

V is TRBV13 and J is TRBJ1-2; no firm D call. Trimming took 5 bases from V and 7 from J, leaving 17 bases between them. CDR1 is PRHDT and CDR2 is FYEKMQ in the germline V gene (reference sequence). The CDR3 has 14 residues. Here the CDR3 reads CASSLTHRPRGYTF. The CDR3 DNA reads as TGTGCCAGCAGCCTAACCCACCGTCCGCGTGGCTACACCTTC.

The chain employs TRBV12-5 and TRBJ2-2; D call uncertain. Germline CDR1 is LGHNT and CDR2 is FRNRAP. The CDR3 extends over 13 amino acids. The V end was cut by 3 bases, the J end by 5 bases, with 7 bases between. CDR3 region: CASGFQGTGELFF. CDR3 bases: TGTGCTAGTGGTTTCCAAGGTACCGGGGAGCTGTTTTTT.

V usage is TRBV4-1 and J usage is TRBJ1-3, with D perhaps TRBD1 (5 bases). V dropped 0 bases and J dropped 1 base, with 10 bases sitting between them. CDR3 length equals 16 residues. CDR1 MGHRA and CDR2 YSYEKL come from the germline V gene. The CDR3 region has the DNA TGCGCCAGCAGCCAAGATCGGACAAATTCTGGAAACACCATATATTTT. The encoded protein is CASSQDRTNSGNTIYF.

V usage is TRBV5-1 and J usage is TRBJ2-5; perhaps TRBD1 as D (6 bases). V shed 0 bases and J shed 5 bases, with 17 bases lying between them. CDR3 length: 16 amino acids. Germline V lookup: CDR1 SGHRS, CDR2 YFSETQ. CDR3 protein: CASSLAGEASWETQYF. The CDR3 bases are TGCGCCAGCAGCTTGGCAGGGGAAGCAAGTTGGGAGACCCAGTACTTC.

The CDR3 DNA reads TGTGCCAGCCGCCAACCCGGACTAGCGGGAGCTCTTAGGGCTCGTGAGCAGTTCTTC. This codes for CASRQPGLAGALRAREQFF. The chain employs TRBV5-8 and TRBJ2-1; 13 bases agree with TRBD2. The CDR3 loop spans 19 amino acids. CDR1 and CDR2 from the germline V gene are SGHTS and YDEGEE. The ends lost 7 bases at V and 9 bases at J; junction bases unmatched: 22.

This chain uses TRBV11-3 with TRBJ2-1; the D gene is possibly TRBD2 (5 bases). CDR3 size: 17 residues. V was clipped by 1 base and J by 6 bases, with 19 bases between them. Germline CDR1 and CDR2: SGHNT and YENEEA. The CDR3 sequence is CASSLGTGFGIPNEQFF. CDR3 in DNA: TGTGCCAGCAGCTTAGGTACGGGATTCGGTATACCCAATGAGCAGTTCTTC.

This clone has at least ten counts. The chain joins TRBV29-1 to TRBJ2-6; 7 bases map to TRBD1. The CDR3 loop spans 15 amino acids. V lost 6 bases, J lost 0 bases, and 5 bases stayed unmatched. Germline lookup yields CDR1 SQVTM and CDR2 ANQGSEA. CDR3 nucleotide sequence: TGCAGCGTCTCGGGACAGCCCTCTGGGGCCAACGTCCTGACTTTC. Its protein product is CSVSGQPSGANVLTF. The whole variable domain, remainder taken from reference TRBV29-1 and TRBJ2-6, is SAVISQKPSRDICQRGTSLTIQCQVDSQVTMMFWYRQQPGQSLTLIATANQGSEATYESGFVIDKFPISRPNLTFSTLTVSNMSPEDSSIYLCSVSGQPSGANVLTFGAGSRLTVL.

The genes are TRBV6-4 and TRBJ2-3, with D possibly being TRBD1 or TRBD2 (5 bases each). Germline loops: CDR1 MRHNA, CDR2 SNTAGT. The CDR3 extends over 15 amino acids. The V gene lost 4 bases and the J gene lost 0 bases, with 11 bases spanning the gap. As DNA, the CDR3 is TGTGCCAGCAGTGGGGACGCTACTAGCACAGATACGCAGTATTTT. This encodes CASSGDATSTDTQYF.

The gene calls are TRBV2 and TRBJ1-5, with TRBD1 matching 7 bases. CDR3 length: 16 residues. After removal of 3 bases from V and 0 bases from J, the junction contained 5 bases not matched to a gene. CDR1 and CDR2 from the germline V gene are SNHLY and FYNNEI. This CDR3 is CASSDGQDYSNQPQHF. The CDR3 nucleotides are TGTGCCAGCAGTGACGGACAGGACTATAGCAATCAGCCCCAGCATTTT.

The rearrangement uses TRBV5-4 and TRBJ1-1; 9 bases match TRBD1. The CDR3 length is 14 residues. V lost 4 bases and J lost 3; bases outside the gene matches: 4. Germline V gene data show CDR1 as SGHNT and CDR2 as YYREEE (reference sequence). The CDR3 spells CASSKTGGDTEAFF. The CDR3 nucleotides are TGTGCCAGCAGCAAGACAGGGGGGGACACTGAAGCTTTCTTT.

V and J are TRBV6-6 and TRBJ2-2, with D uncertain. The germline gives CDR1 MNHNY, CDR2 SVGAGI (reference sequence). V lost 2 bases and J 6 bases, leaving 10 bases between the germline ends. The CDR3 has 14 amino acids. CDR3 sequence: CASSYGPDSGELFF. CDR3 nucleotide sequence: TGTGCCAGCAGTTACGGGCCCGACTCCGGGGAGCTGTTTTTT.

The chain recombines TRBV28 with TRBJ2-7, with unresolved D. The V end lost 6 bases, the J end lost 0 bases, and 9 bases lay between the germline ends. CDR3 size: 13 residues. CDR1 and CDR2 from the germline V gene are MDHEN and SYDVKM. CDR3 DNA sequence: TGTGCCAGCAGCCTCGACGGCTCCTACGAGCAGTACTTC. Its protein product is CASSLDGSYEQYF.

The rearrangement uses TRBV6-6 and TRBJ1-2, with D unresolved. Trimming removed 7 bases from V and 1 base from J, with 4 bases in between. CDR3 size: 11 residues. Germline V gene sequence: CDR1 MNHNY, CDR2 SVGAGI (reference sequence). In DNA, the CDR3 is TGTGCCAGCATGGGTAACTATGGCTACACCTTC. This gives the protein CASMGNYGYTF.

This chain joins TRBV30 and TRBJ2-1; D remains unclear. This CDR3 is built from 12 residues. CDR1 GTSNPN and CDR2 SVGIG come from the germline V gene (reference sequence). V was cut by 3 bases and J by 8 bases, with 11 bases left in between. CDR3 protein: CAWRYSRYEQFF. CDR3 sequence (DNA): TGTGCCTGGAGGTACAGCAGATATGAGCAGTTCTTC.

CDR3 protein: CASSSTSAGELFF. The CDR3 coding sequence is TGTGCCAGCAGTTCGACTTCTGCCGGGGAGCTGTTTTTT. This chain joins TRBV27 and TRBJ2-2; D gene uncertain. Germline CDR1 and CDR2: MNHEY and SMNVEV (reference sequence). This CDR3 has 13 residues. The ends were cut back, 4 bases at V and 6 bases at J, with 9 bases in the middle.

The V and J genes are TRBV28 and TRBJ2-7, with 14 bases fitting TRBD2. Germline CDR1 reads MDHEN; CDR2 reads SYDVKM. The CDR3 loop spans 15 amino acids. V trimming: 7 bases; J trimming: 4 bases; junction bases outside the gene matches: 6. This CDR3 is CASMGTSGSPYEQYF. The CDR3 region has the DNA TGTGCCAGCATGGGGACTAGCGGGAGTCCTTACGAGCAGTACTTC.